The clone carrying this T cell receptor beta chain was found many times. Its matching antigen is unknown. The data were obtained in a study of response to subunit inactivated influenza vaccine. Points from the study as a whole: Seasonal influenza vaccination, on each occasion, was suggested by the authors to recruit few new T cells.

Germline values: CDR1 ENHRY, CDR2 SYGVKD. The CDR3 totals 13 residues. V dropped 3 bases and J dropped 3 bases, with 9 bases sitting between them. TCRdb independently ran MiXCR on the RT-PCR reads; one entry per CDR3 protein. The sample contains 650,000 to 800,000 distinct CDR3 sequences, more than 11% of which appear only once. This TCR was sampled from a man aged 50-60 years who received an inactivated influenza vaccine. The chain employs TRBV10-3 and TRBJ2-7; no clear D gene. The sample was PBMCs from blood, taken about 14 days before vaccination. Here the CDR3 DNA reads TGTGCCATCAGTGACGGCAGGAGCTACGAGCAGTACTTC. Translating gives CAISDGRSYEQYF.